A selection of T cell receptor beta chains follows, all from one sample in a study of monozygotic twins with inflammatory bowel disease. TCRdb re-called the 5' RACE reads; one entry per CDR3 protein, DNA not given. This table lists about 330,000 distinct CDR3 sequences. The sample consisted of blood. These receptors were taken from a human donor with ulcerative colitis or Crohn's disease, or a healthy co-twin of an affected twin (not recorded which). Both conserved end residues are part of each CDR3.

CDR3 length: 12; J gene: TRBJ1-6; V gene: TRBV6-6; CDR3 protein: CASSYRTEILHF
CDR3 length: 15; J gene: TRBJ1-2; V gene: TRBV5-1; CDR3 protein: CASSSTTRADYGYTF
CDR3 length: 14; J gene: TRBJ2-3; V gene: TRBV29-1; CDR3 protein: CSVTVEAYTDTQYF
CDR3 length: 12; J gene: TRBJ1-2; V gene: TRBV7-9; CDR3 protein: CASSSGLNGYTF
CDR3 length: 15; J gene: TRBJ2-1; V gene: TRBV4-2; CDR3 protein: CASSQDPGLGNEQFF
CDR3 length: 14; J gene: TRBJ2-7; V gene: TRBV11-2; CDR3 protein: CASSMDRTSYEQYF
CDR3 length: 16; J gene: TRBJ2-1; V gene: TRBV5-4; CDR3 protein: CASSPLPGQGYNEQFF
CDR3 length: 16; J gene: TRBJ2-7; V gene: TRBV19; CDR3 protein: CASSIFVGREIYEQYF
CDR3 length: 15; J gene: TRBJ1-6; V gene: TRBV30; CDR3 protein: CAWSISTAGGIPLHF
CDR3 length: 13; J gene: TRBJ2-1; V gene: TRBV4-2; CDR3 protein: CASSQGYYNEQFF
CDR3 length: 17; J gene: TRBJ1-1; V gene: TRBV30; CDR3 protein: CAWSSKPSGLLNTEAFF
CDR3 length: 15; J gene: TRBJ2-7; V gene: TRBV5-1; CDR3 protein: CASSRQTGATYEQYF
CDR3 length: 13; J gene: TRBJ2-1; V gene: TRBV12-3/TRBV12-4; CDR3 protein: CASSKTVYNEQFF
CDR3 length: 13; J gene: TRBJ2-7; V gene: TRBV7-2; CDR3 protein: CASSLGGGWEQYF
CDR3 length: 16; J gene: TRBJ1-2; V gene: TRBV27; CDR3 protein: CASSFDSYNPLYGYTF
CDR3 length: 15; J gene: TRBJ2-7; V gene: TRBV3-1; CDR3 protein: CASSQRDGNSYEQYF
CDR3 length: 14; J gene: TRBJ2-3; V gene: TRBV7-8; CDR3 protein: CASSLLTSTDTQYF
CDR3 length: 15; J gene: TRBJ2-3; V gene: TRBV24-1; CDR3 protein: CATSAAVSWSDTQYF
CDR3 length: 15; J gene: TRBJ1-3; V gene: TRBV4-2; CDR3 protein: CASSKEVYSGNTIYF
CDR3 length: 13; J gene: TRBJ1-1; V gene: TRBV20-1; CDR3 protein: CSAREEVDTEAFF
CDR3 length: 15; J gene: TRBJ1-1; V gene: TRBV28; CDR3 protein: CASGPLGGSSTEAFF
CDR3 length: 11; J gene: TRBJ2-5; V gene: TRBV20-1; CDR3 protein: CSARTRSTQYF
CDR3 length: 14; J gene: TRBJ2-7; V gene: TRBV10-2; CDR3 protein: CASRELAGSYEQYF
CDR3 length: 13; J gene: TRBJ2-7; V gene: TRBV12-3/TRBV12-4; CDR3 protein: CASTNPPIYEQYF
CDR3 length: 12; J gene: TRBJ1-1; V gene: TRBV20-1; CDR3 protein: CSASRMNTEAFF
CDR3 length: 13; J gene: TRBJ2-1; V gene: TRBV6-1; CDR3 protein: CASSEAWAGLAFF
CDR3 length: 13; J gene: TRBJ2-7; V gene: TRBV20-1; CDR3 protein: CSAREANAYEQYF
CDR3 length: 11; J gene: TRBJ1-2; V gene: TRBV20-1; CDR3 protein: CSASKGSGYTF
CDR3 length: 11; J gene: TRBJ1-2; V gene: TRBV6-6; CDR3 protein: CASTSVEGYTF
CDR3 length: 16; J gene: TRBJ1-1; V gene: TRBV7-2; CDR3 protein: CASSLLRGAGNTEAFF
CDR3 length: 14; J gene: TRBJ2-5; V gene: TRBV20-1; CDR3 protein: CSARGGGVQETQYF